Each of the 32 T cell receptor beta chains below was sequenced from the same sample in a study of T-cell memory formation after mild COVID-19. TCRdb re-analysed the 5' RACE reads in MiXCR, keeping a single row per CDR3 protein. The sample contains over 300,000 distinct CDR3 sequences, approximately 22% of which appear only once. What was sequenced was PBMCs or a T cell subset sorted from them (not recorded which). The receptors originated from a man between 18 and 35 years old who had mild COVID-19 (a few samples of this study predate the infection). Cell type and time point are not known.

The chain is built from TRBV4-1 and TRBJ2-5; TRBD2 agrees at 7 bases. This CDR3 has 16 amino acids. Per the germline V gene, CDR1 is MGHRA and CDR2 is YSYEKL. J gave up 5 bases and V 0 bases, and 9 bases lay outside the gene matches. In DNA, the CDR3 is TGCGCCAGCAGCCAAGAGGGGCTAGCGGCCCGTGAGACCCAGTACTTC. Translating it yields CASSQEGLAARETQYF.

This clonotype has ten or more counts. CDR3: CASSASGGARGNEQFF. CDR3 nucleotide sequence: TGTGCCAGCAGTGCTAGCGGGGGGGCCAGGGGGAATGAGCAGTTCTTC. The gene calls are TRBV12-3 or TRBV12-4 and TRBJ2-1, with 12 positions matching TRBD2. V gave up 5 bases and J gave up 7 bases; unmatched junction bases: 9. CDR3 length equals 16 residues.

The sample holds a few counts of this clonotype. The rearrangement uses TRBV18 and TRBJ2-1, with 7 bases matching TRBD1. The ends lost 5 bases at V and 7 bases at J; junction bases unmatched: 11. CDR3 length equals 15 residues. Germline values: CDR1 KGHSH, CDR2 LQKENI. The CDR3 loop reads CASSTTPGQRNEQFF. CDR3 in DNA: TGTGCCAGCTCAACAACTCCGGGACAGAGAAATGAGCAGTTCTTC.

This clonotype turned up a few times. The rearrangement links TRBV11-2 to TRBJ1-1; the D is unclear. V dropped 1 base and J dropped 6 bases, with 9 bases sitting between them. The CDR3 is made up of 13 amino acids. CDR1 is SGHAT and CDR2 is FQNNGV in the germline V gene. In nucleotides, the CDR3 is TGTGCCAGCAGCTTAGTGAGAGTTGCTGAAGCTTTCTTT. This translates into CASSLVRVAEAFF. Full variable domain (outside the CDR3, taken from reference TRBV11-2 and TRBJ1-1): EAGVAQSPRYKIIEKRQSVAFWCNPISGHATLYWYQQILGQGPKLLIQFQNNGVVDDSQLPKDRFSAERLKGVDSTLKIQPAKLEDSAVYLCASSLVRVAEAFFGQGTRLTVV.

The J gene is TRBJ1-5, the V gene TRBV7-9; possible D gene TRBD1, 6 bases. The CDR3 runs to 15 residues. The V and J ends lost 2 bases and 0 bases respectively, with 8 bases between them. Per the germline V gene, CDR1 is SEHNR and CDR2 is FQNEAQ (reference sequence). The CDR3 nucleotides read TGTGCCAGCAGCTTACAGGGGTATAGCAATCAGCCCCAGCATTTT. It encodes CASSLQGYSNQPQHF.

This clonotype was seen only a few times. V is TRBV6-5 and J is TRBJ2-3; D not certain. The germline V gene has CDR1 MNHEY and CDR2 SVGAGI. Trimming took 2 bases from V and 2 from J, leaving 8 bases between them. The CDR3 covers 14 residues. The CDR3 region is CASSYGHPTDTQYF. CDR3 nucleotide sequence: TGTGCCAGCAGTTACGGCCACCCCACAGATACGCAGTATTTT.

This clonotype was seen a handful of times. The chain employs TRBV2 and TRBJ1-5; the D is unclear. The length of the CDR3 is 13 residues. The V end was cut by 6 bases, the J end by 5 bases, with 11 bases between. CDR1 is SNHLY, CDR2 FYNNEI, per germline. The DNA for the CDR3 is TGTGCCAGCAGCCTACGAGAGGATCAGCCCCAGCATTTT. It codes for CASSLREDQPQHF.

This clonotype appeared a few times. The chain recombines TRBV6-1 with TRBJ2-7; possible D gene TRBD2, 6 bases. From germline, CDR1 is MNHNS and CDR2 SASEGT. Trimming stripped 6 bases from V and 2 bases from J, with 14 bases between. This CDR3 is built from 14 residues. CDR3 protein: CASRRDGGAYEQYV. The CDR3 DNA reads TGTGCCAGCAGGAGGGACGGGGGAGCCTACGAGCAGTACGTC.

This clonotype appeared a few times. The CDR3 sequence: CASSLGFRGRDTEAFF. CDR3 sequence (DNA): TGTGCCAGCAGCTTGGGTTTCAGGGGCCGGGACACTGAAGCTTTCTTT. The rearrangement joins TRBV7-6 to TRBJ1-1; TRBD1 is a possible D gene (6 bases). The germline V gene encodes CDR1 SGHVS and CDR2 FNYEAQ. V was pared by 3 bases and J by 3 bases, with 17 bases between. This CDR3 region has 16 residues.

The chain recombines TRBV20-1 with TRBJ2-5; D remains unclear. The CDR3 has 13 residues. Germline V gene sequence: CDR1 DFQATT, CDR2 SNEGSKA (reference sequence). The germline V and J ends were trimmed by 3 bases and 2 bases, with 10 bases remaining between them. The CDR3 DNA follows: TGCAGTGCTAGGTCGGTTGTTCAAGAGACCCAGTACTTC. As protein: CSARSVVQETQYF.

The table lists this clonotype with many counts. The V and J genes are TRBV19 and TRBJ2-2; no firm D call. CDR3 size: 15 residues. CDR1 and CDR2 from the germline V gene are LNHDA and SQIVND (reference sequence). V lost 7 bases and J 2 bases, leaving 14 bases between the germline ends. The CDR3 spells CASMALGVNTGELFF. The DNA of the CDR3 is TGTGCCAGTATGGCCCTAGGCGTTAACACCGGGGAGCTGTTTTTT.

The chain joins TRBV5-1 to TRBJ2-3; D gene unclear. Germline CDR1 SGHRS, CDR2 YFSETQ. Trimming took off 4 bases at V and 3 bases at J, with 9 bases between the two ends. This CDR3 has 13 residues. The CDR3 region is CASSRRETDTQYF. The DNA of the CDR3 is TGCGCCAGCAGCCGCAGAGAGACAGATACGCAGTATTTT.

In this sample, this clonotype turned up a few times. The rearrangement links TRBV5-1 to TRBJ1-2, with 12 nucleotides matching TRBD1. Germline CDR1 is SGHRS and CDR2 is YFSETQ. CDR3 length: 18 residues. V dropped 6 bases and J dropped 1; count of bases not matched to a gene: 13. The CDR3 here is CASTQSGQGAFDNYGYTF. Here the CDR3 DNA reads TGCGCCAGCACCCAATCGGGACAGGGGGCGTTCGATAACTATGGCTACACCTTC.

In its sample, this clonotype was seen a few times. Here the CDR3 reads CASSFPRTRGYEQYF. CDR3 sequence (DNA): TGTGCCAGCAGTTTCCCCCGGACCAGGGGCTACGAGCAGTACTTC. This chain uses TRBV5-6 with TRBJ2-7, with a tentative D call TRBD1 (6 bases). Germline values: CDR1 SGHDT, CDR2 YYEEEE. The CDR3 consists of 15 residues. With 5 bases removed from V and 3 bases from J, the gap between germline ends came to 18 bases.

The V and J genes are TRBV5-1 and TRBJ2-4; D is perhaps TRBD2 (5 bases). The ends were cut back, 0 bases at V and 3 bases at J, with 10 bases in the middle. The CDR3 loop spans 15 amino acids. The germline CDR1 and CDR2 sequences are SGHRS and YFSETQ. The CDR3 DNA reads TGCGCCAGCAGCTTGGCCGGGGTGGACAAAAACATTCAGTACTTC. It codes for CASSLAGVDKNIQYF.

V usage is TRBV5-1 and J usage is TRBJ2-7; the match to TRBD1 covers 10 bases. The CDR3 is made up of 15 amino acids. V was pared by 3 bases and J by 5 bases, with 8 bases of the junction left unmatched. Germline assignment: CDR1 SGHRS and CDR2 YFSETQ. The CDR3 sequence: CASSSPGTGANEQYF. The CDR3 DNA follows: TGCGCCAGCAGCTCCCCCGGGACAGGGGCCAACGAGCAGTACTTC. Filled out from reference TRBV5-1 and TRBJ2-7, the complete variable domain reads KAGVTQTPRYLIKTRGQQVTLSCSPISGHRSVSWYQQTPGQGLQFLFEYFSETQRNKGNFPGRFSGRQFSNSRSEMNVSTLELGDSALYLCASSSPGTGANEQYFGPGTRLTVT.

The chain recombines TRBV18 with TRBJ1-6; 8 bases are a match to TRBD1. V lost 4 bases, J lost 5 bases, and 7 bases stayed unmatched. Germline V gene sequence: CDR1 KGHSH, CDR2 LQKENI. The CDR3 loop spans 16 amino acids. The CDR3 sequence: CASSRQDRDHNSPLHF. In DNA, the CDR3 is TGTGCCAGCTCACGCCAGGACAGGGACCATAATTCACCCCTCCACTTT.

V and J are TRBV5-1 and TRBJ2-2; D unclear. In germline, CDR1 is SGHRS, CDR2 YFSETQ. V lost 3 bases, J lost 4 bases, and 7 bases lay in between. There are 13 residues in the CDR3. The CDR3 spells CASSSLTTGELFF. In nucleotides, the CDR3 is TGCGCCAGCAGCTCGCTAACCACCGGGGAGCTGTTTTTT.

CDR3 sequence: CASSPHFTGGEETQYF. The DNA of the CDR3 is TGCGCCAGCAGCCCTCACTTCACAGGGGGCGAAGAGACCCAGTACTTC. V gene TRBV5-1 combines with J gene TRBJ2-5; 9 bases map to TRBD1. Trimming removed 4 bases from V and 3 bases from J; junction bases left unmatched: 10. CDR3 length equals 16 residues. Looked up from germline, CDR1 is SGHRS and CDR2 is YFSETQ. The entire variable domain, with the rest obtained from reference TRBV5-1 and TRBJ2-5, is as follows: KAGVTQTPRYLIKTRGQQVTLSCSPISGHRSVSWYQQTPGQGLQFLFEYFSETQRNKGNFPGRFSGRQFSNSRSEMNVSTLELGDSALYLCASSPHFTGGEETQYFGPGTRLLVL.

In its sample, this clonotype was seen a few times. The V gene is TRBV6-2 or TRBV6-3, the J gene TRBJ2-2; no clear D. V lost 4 bases, J lost 5 bases, and 8 bases lay in between. Germline V gene lookup returns CDR1 MNHEY and CDR2 SVGEGT. The CDR3 is 13 residues long. The CDR3 nucleotides read TGTGCCAGCAGTTCGGCTCTTACCGGGGAGCTGTTTTTT. Translation: CASSSALTGELFF.

This sequence joins TRBV9 and TRBJ1-1; a weak D match, TRBD1 (5 bases). V dropped 3 bases and J dropped 4 bases, with 22 bases sitting between them. CDR1 and CDR2 (germline): SGDLS, YYNGEE. The CDR3 runs 17 residues. The CDR3 here is CASSARPDTRSGTEAFF. The DNA of the CDR3 is TGTGCCAGCAGCGCACGACCGGACACTCGGAGCGGCACTGAAGCTTTCTTT. Combining the CDR3 with reference TRBV9 and TRBJ1-1 gives the whole variable domain DSGVTQTPKHLITATGQRVTLRCSPRSGDLSVYWYQQSLDQGLQFLIQYYNGEERAKGNILERFSAQQFPDLHSELNLSSLELGDSALYFCASSARPDTRSGTEAFFGQGTRLTVV.

This clonotype has a handful of counts. The CDR3 nucleotides read TGTGCCAGCAGCCAATATCAGGGGGCAAATGAAGCTTTCTTT. Protein product: CASSQYQGANEAFF. The chain couples TRBV14 to TRBJ1-1; TRBD1 aligns across 8 bases. Germline V gene lookup returns CDR1 SGHDN and CDR2 FVKESK. V gave up 2 bases and J gave up 7 bases; unmatched junction bases: 6. CDR3 size: 14 residues.

In this sample, this clonotype turned up a few times. The chain uses TRBV20-1 and TRBJ2-1, with D hard to call. Per germline, CDR1 DFQATT and CDR2 SNEGSKA (reference sequence). The V and J ends lost 7 bases and 3 bases respectively, with 16 bases between them. The CDR3 length is 14 residues. The CDR3 here is CSGVRSPYYNEQFF. The CDR3 nucleotides are TGCAGTGGGGTGAGATCCCCCTACTACAATGAGCAGTTCTTC.

This clonotype was seen many times. V usage is TRBV28 and J usage is TRBJ2-1; D perhaps matches TRBD2 (6 bases). Trimming took off 3 bases at V and 4 bases at J, with 13 bases between the two ends. Germline CDR1 is MDHEN and CDR2 is SYDVKM. The CDR3 sequence is 15 residues long. The CDR3 DNA is TGTGCCAGCAGTTTGCGGGGCGCGGGGTACAATGAGCAGTTCTTC. Translation gives CASSLRGAGYNEQFF.

In this sample, this clonotype turned up a few times. V and J are TRBV6-2 or TRBV6-3 and TRBJ1-2; tentative D call: TRBD1 (5 bases). Trimming removed 7 bases from V and 0 bases from J, with 12 bases in between. Germline V lookup: CDR1 MNHEY, CDR2 SVGEGT. CDR3 length: 14 residues. CDR3 nucleotide sequence: TGTGCCAGCAACCGGGACCGAACTAACTATGGCTACACCTTC. It codes for CASNRDRTNYGYTF.

This clonotype was detected once. A much bigger clone sits one base away, suggesting this may be a read error. The V gene is TRBV24-1, the J gene TRBJ2-2; 8 bases agree with TRBD1. The length of the CDR3 is 18 residues. The J segment lost 4 bases and the V segment lost 3 bases, leaving 12 bases of the junction unmatched. CDR1 and CDR2 from the germline V gene are KGHDR and SFDVKD. This CDR3 is CATSDPSIGQGGTGELFF. CDR3 DNA: TGTGCCACCAGTGATCCCTCGATTGGACAGGGAGGCACCGGGGAGCTGTTTTTT.

The rearrangement uses TRBV3-1 and TRBJ1-1; 10 bases fit TRBD1. The V segment lost 6 bases and the J segment 2 bases; nucleotides outside the gene matches: 6. Germline CDR1 is LGHDT and CDR2 is YNNKEL (reference sequence). The CDR3 consists of 15 residues. CDR3 nucleotide sequence: TGTGCCAGCAGTCACCTGACAGGGGGCAACACTGAAGCTTTCTTT. Amino acids: CASSHLTGGNTEAFF. Looking up the rest from reference TRBV3-1 and TRBJ1-1 gives the full variable domain: DTAVSQTPKYLVTQMGNDKSIKCEQNLGHDTMYWYKQDSKKFLKIMFSYNNKELIINETVPNRFSPKSPDKAHLNLHINSLELGDSAVYFCASSHLTGGNTEAFFGQGTRLTVV.

This clonotype was detected ten times or more. This rearrangement joins TRBV23-1 to TRBJ1-1, with D perhaps matching TRBD1 (5 bases). TRBV23-1 is identified as an open reading frame with a role that is uncertain. V lost 7 bases and J lost 6, with 18 bases in between. The CDR3 extends over 14 amino acids. CDR3 sequence reads: CASTMYGGWPEAFF. The CDR3 DNA reads TGCGCCAGCACCATGTACGGGGGATGGCCTGAAGCTTTCTTT.

The DNA of the CDR3 is TGCGCCAGCAGCCGACAGCCGGGACATAGATACGAGCAGTACGTC. This gives the protein CASSRQPGHRYEQYV. The rearrangement uses TRBV5-1 and TRBJ2-7; perhaps TRBD1 as D (6 bases). CDR1 and CDR2 (germline): SGHRS, YFSETQ. With 4 bases removed from V and 4 bases from J, the gap between germline ends came to 18 bases. CDR3 size: 15 residues.

The chain combines TRBV5-8 with TRBJ1-1; 7 positions match TRBD1. Per the germline V gene, CDR1 is SGHTS and CDR2 is YDEGEE. The V and J ends lost 4 bases and 7 bases, in that order; junction bases with no gene match: 13. The CDR3 has 15 amino acids. CDR3 in DNA: TGTGCCAGCAGCGAGGGGCCGGGGACAGACTTTGAAGCTTTCTTT. Amino acid sequence: CASSEGPGTDFEAFF. Variable domain in full (rest from reference TRBV5-8 and TRBJ1-1): EAGVTQSPTHLIKTRGQQATLRCSPISGHTSVYWYQQALGLGLQFLLWYDEGEERNRGNFPPRFSGRQFPNYSSELNVNALELEDSALYLCASSEGPGTDFEAFFGQGTRLTVV.

This chain uses TRBV20-1 with TRBJ2-7; possible D gene TRBD2, 6 bases. V gave up 0 bases and J gave up 4 bases, with 7 bases separating them. The germline V gene has CDR1 DFQATT and CDR2 SNEGSKA (reference sequence). There are 12 residues in the CDR3. The CDR3 loop reads CSARDREYEQYV. CDR3 bases: TGCAGTGCTAGAGATCGGGAGTACGAGCAGTACGTC.

A few counts support this clonotype. The J gene is TRBJ2-7, the V gene TRBV28, with D perhaps matching TRBD1 (5 bases). CDR1 is MDHEN and CDR2 is SYDVKM in the germline V gene. V was trimmed by 1 base and J by 4 bases, leaving 17 bases between them. The CDR3 is 16 residues long. The CDR3 reads CASSLFPGQGRYEQYV. In nucleotides, the CDR3 is TGTGCCAGCAGTTTATTCCCTGGGCAGGGAAGATACGAGCAGTACGTC.